This T cell receptor beta chain was identified in a study of blood T cell repertoires in COVID-19. This CDR3 is 16 amino acids long. The germline V gene encodes CDR1 LNHNV and CDR2 YYDKDF (reference sequence). V shed 0 bases and J shed 5 bases, with 13 bases lying between them. Methods used by the authors: Reference gene primer amplification in the assay estimated nucleated cell counts. Using immunoSEQ multiplex PCR, the repertoire was profiled, and TCRdb retains in-frame clones only, with some absent. D and trimming come from the DNA, and the V and J calls and clone size come from that table. The repertoire holds 150,000 to 250,000 clones, with approximately 85% as singletons. This clone was seen only a few times. Two negative PCRs, clearance, or symptom resolution were required of recovered Cohort 3 donors.

The sample comprised PBMCs or T cells enriched from blood (not recorded which). The TCR sequence derives from a man between 40 and 49 years old who had recovered from COVID-19. This chain uses TRBV15 with TRBJ2-2; D remains unclear. The CDR3, as DNA: TGTGCCACCAGCAGAGATAGCCTAGTATTAACCGGGGAGCTGTTTTTT. It is translated as CATSRDSLVLTGELFF.